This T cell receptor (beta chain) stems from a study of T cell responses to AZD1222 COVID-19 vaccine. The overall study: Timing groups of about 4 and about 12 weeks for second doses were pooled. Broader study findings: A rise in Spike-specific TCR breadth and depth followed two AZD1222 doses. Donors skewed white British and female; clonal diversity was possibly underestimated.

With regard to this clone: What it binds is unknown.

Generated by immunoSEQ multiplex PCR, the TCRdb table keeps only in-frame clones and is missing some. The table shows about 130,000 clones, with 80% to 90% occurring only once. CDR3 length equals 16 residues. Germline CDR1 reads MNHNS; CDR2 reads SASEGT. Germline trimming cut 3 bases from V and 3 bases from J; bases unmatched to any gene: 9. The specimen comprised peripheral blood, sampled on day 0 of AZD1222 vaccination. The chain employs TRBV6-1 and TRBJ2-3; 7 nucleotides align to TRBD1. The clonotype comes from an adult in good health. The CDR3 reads CASSDLQGRRTDTQYF. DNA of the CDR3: TGTGCCAGCAGTGACCTACAGGGGCGGAGGACAGATACGCAGTATTTT.